Listed here are 25 T cell receptor beta chains from one sample, sequenced in a study of blood T cells in healthy people across ages. The second PCR ran roughly 6 to 11 cycles with a sample-barcoded 5' primer and J-beta primers. TCRdb itself ran the 5' RACE reads through MiXCR, one entry per CDR3 protein. The profile covers hundreds of thousands of distinct CDR3 sequences, with roughly three fifths appearing a single time and 30% to 40% taken by the ten largest. The sequencing sample was made of blood. These TCRs come from a man in his 60s in good health.

In this sample, this clonotype turned up many times. The V call is TRBV12-3 or TRBV12-4, the J call TRBJ2-7; D is possibly TRBD1 or TRBD2 (5 bases each). Trimming pared 5 bases from V and 2 bases from J, leaving 16 bases between. CDR3 length: 15 amino acids. This chain's CDR3 is CASSPGAGSAYEQYF. CDR3 coding DNA: TGTGCCAGCAGTCCCGGGGCAGGGTCTGCCTACGAGCAGTACTTC.

The chain combines TRBV4-1 with TRBJ2-3, with 8 positions matching TRBD1. V trimming: 3 bases; J trimming: 2 bases; junction bases outside the gene matches: 13. Germline V gene data show CDR1 as MGHRA and CDR2 as YSYEKL. CDR3 length: 18 amino acids. The CDR3 DNA reads TGCGCCAGCAGCCACAGACGGGGCAGGGGGCTATACACAGATACGCAGTATTTT. Translation: CASSHRRGRGLYTDTQYF.

The rearrangement uses TRBV6-5 and TRBJ1-1, with TRBD1 matching 9 bases. Germline CDR1 is MNHEY and CDR2 is SVGAGI. The CDR3 runs 17 residues. Trimming took 4 bases from V and 6 from J; bases not matched to a gene: 15. The CDR3 spells CASSSPRGQGGKAEAFF. The DNA of the CDR3 is TGTGCCAGCAGTTCCCCCAGGGGACAGGGAGGGAAGGCTGAAGCTTTCTTT.

This clonotype was seen a few times. The chain carries TRBV5-1 and TRBJ2-6; 11 nucleotides line up with TRBD1. Germline V gene sequence: CDR1 SGHRS, CDR2 YFSETQ. This CDR3 contains 18 residues. The V segment lost 1 base and the J segment 0 bases; nucleotides outside the gene matches: 3. The CDR3 bases are TGCGCCAGCAGCTTGTCCGGGACAGGGGGCTCTGGGGCCAACGTCCTGACTTTC. Translating it yields CASSLSGTGGSGANVLTF. Looking up the rest from reference TRBV5-1 and TRBJ2-6 gives the full variable domain: KAGVTQTPRYLIKTRGQQVTLSCSPISGHRSVSWYQQTPGQGLQFLFEYFSETQRNKGNFPGRFSGRQFSNSRSEMNVSTLELGDSALYLCASSLSGTGGSGANVLTFGAGSRLTVL.

This chain uses TRBV24-1 with TRBJ1-5; D gene uncertain. V lost 5 bases, J lost 0 bases, and 7 bases lay in between. CDR1 is KGHDR, CDR2 SFDVKD, per germline. The CDR3 consists of 14 residues. As DNA, the CDR3 is TGTGCCACCAGTGTTTCCCATAGCAATCAGCCCCAGCATTTT. It specifies CATSVSHSNQPQHF.

The chain couples TRBV6-1 to TRBJ1-2, with D perhaps matching TRBD1 (6 bases). This CDR3 is 14 amino acids long. The germline V gene has CDR1 MNHNS and CDR2 SASEGT. Trimming removed 4 bases at V and 8 bases at J, with 17 bases between. CDR3 sequence reads: CASSATQGTEGYTF. The CDR3, as DNA: TGTGCCAGCAGTGCGACACAGGGAACGGAGGGCTACACCTTC.

The chain uses TRBV25-1 and TRBJ2-7; 8 nucleotides match TRBD1. V trimming: 6 bases; J trimming: 3 bases; junction bases outside the gene matches: 7. Germline CDR1 is MGHDK and CDR2 is SYGVNS. The CDR3 is made up of 14 amino acids. The DNA for the CDR3 is TGTGCCAGCAGGCCGGGACAGGCTTTCTACGAGCAGTACTTC. This gives the protein CASRPGQAFYEQYF.

The sample holds a few counts of this clonotype. The rearrangement uses TRBV11-2 and TRBJ2-7; 10 bases agree with TRBD2. This CDR3 spans 15 amino acids. With V trimmed by 3 bases and J by 3 bases, 5 bases remained unmatched. The germline CDR1 and CDR2 sequences are SGHAT and FQNNGV. CDR3 in amino acids: CASSLGRTSGYEQYF. CDR3 DNA: TGTGCCAGCAGCTTGGGGCGGACTAGCGGCTACGAGCAGTACTTC.

V and J are TRBV20-1 and TRBJ2-1; 10 nucleotides align to TRBD1. The CDR3 runs 15 residues. The germline CDR1 and CDR2 sequences are DFQATT and SNEGSKA (reference sequence). The trim removed 0 bases at V and 9 bases at J, leaving 8 bases unmatched. Written as DNA, the CDR3 is TGCAGTGCTAGAGATACGGGACAGGGGTGGAGTGAGCAGTTCTTC. Protein: CSARDTGQGWSEQFF.

In this sample, this clonotype turned up a few times. The J gene is TRBJ2-7, the V gene TRBV2; D might be TRBD1 or TRBD2, each matching 5 bases. The length of the CDR3 is 14 residues. Germline CDR1 is SNHLY and CDR2 is FYNNEI. CDR3 nucleotides: TGTGCGCTCAGTGGGGACCACCCCAGCTACGAGCAGTACTTC. Translating gives CALSGDHPSYEQYF. Full variable domain (remainder filled in from reference TRBV2 and TRBJ2-7): EPEVTQTPSHQVTQMGQEVILRCVPISNHLYFYWYRQILGQKVEFLVSFYNNEISEKSEIFDDQFSVERPDGSNFTLKIRSTKLEDSAMYFCALSGDHPSYEQYFGPGTRLTVT.

This clonotype has only one observation. The chain links TRBV13 to TRBJ2-7, with 10 bases lining up with TRBD2. V lost 0 bases to trimming and J lost 3 bases; unmatched junction nucleotides: 11. CDR1 and CDR2 (germline): PRHDT, FYEKMQ (reference sequence). The CDR3 totals 18 residues. The CDR3 is CASSLGGSGGRVSYEQYF. CDR3 in DNA: TGTGCCAGCAGCTTAGGGGGTAGCGGGGGGCGGGTGAGCTACGAGCAGTACTTC. Based on the CDR3 plus reference TRBV13 and TRBJ2-7, the full variable domain is AAGVIQSPRHLIKEKRETATLKCYPIPRHDTVYWYQQGPGQDPQFLISFYEKMQSDKGSIPDRFSAQQFSDYHSELNMSSLELGDSALYFCASSLGGSGGRVSYEQYFGPGTRLTVT.

This clonotype was detected a few times. The rearrangement joins TRBV6-5 to TRBJ2-7; 9 positions match TRBD1. V shed 6 bases, J shed 9 bases, and the junction held 6 bases outside the gene matches. The CDR3 has 12 amino acids. Looked up from germline, CDR1 is MNHEY and CDR2 is SVGAGI. CDR3 loop: CASRKGQGVQYF. The DNA of the CDR3 is TGTGCCAGCAGAAAGGGACAGGGCGTGCAGTACTTC.

This chain uses TRBV20-1 with TRBJ1-5, with D possibly being TRBD1 (5 bases). The length of the CDR3 is 16 residues. CDR1 is DFQATT, CDR2 SNEGSKA, per germline (reference sequence). V lost 5 bases to trimming and J lost 1 base, with 18 bases between them. CDR3 protein: CSARRGRTTSNQPQHF. DNA for the CDR3: TGCAGTGCTCGAAGGGGACGGACGACAAGCAATCAGCCCCAGCATTTT.

In its sample, this clonotype was seen once. This chain links TRBV7-8 with TRBJ2-7; TRBD2 might be the D (5 bases). Gene TRBJ2-5 matches the end of the DNA better, so the J call may be wrong. The CDR3 extends over 13 amino acids. Germline-derived CDR1 and CDR2 are SGHVS and FQNEAQ. DNA for the CDR3: TGTGCCAGCAGCTTAGACTTGGGGAGGACCCAGTACTTC. This gives the protein CASSLDLGRTQYF.

Points on this clonotype: At one boundary the junction diverges from the germline segment, which might be a read error. This sequence joins TRBV5-1 and TRBJ1-5; a weak D match, TRBD1 (5 bases). The CDR3 is 13 residues long. In germline, CDR1 is SGHRS, CDR2 YFSETQ. The CDR3 DNA follows: TGCGTCAGCAGCTTCGGGGCGGATCAGCCCCGGCATTTT. As protein: CVSSFGADQPRHF.

There are a few counts of this clonotype. The chain recombines TRBV12-3 or TRBV12-4 with TRBJ2-5; 7 bases map to TRBD1. J was trimmed by 3 bases and V by 3 bases; bases with no gene match: 16. The CDR3 consists of 18 residues. The CDR3 region is CASSFPNRPDRKEETQYF. The CDR3, as DNA: TGTGCCAGCAGTTTCCCTAATAGGCCGGACAGGAAAGAAGAGACCCAGTACTTC.

This clonotype was found a few times. The chain uses TRBV7-2 and TRBJ1-4; 8 bases agree with TRBD1. The CDR3 contains 16 residues. Germline V lookup: CDR1 SGHTA, CDR2 FQGNSA. Trimming removed 5 bases from V and 6 bases from J; junction bases left unmatched: 11. CDR3 residues: CASSPRSGGSDEKLFF. CDR3 sequence (DNA): TGTGCCAGCAGCCCAAGGTCAGGGGGCAGCGATGAAAAACTGTTTTTT.

This clonotype was seen repeatedly, ten times or more. The CDR3 nucleotides read TGTGCCAGCAGCTTGACAGGTCCGAAGTACAATGAGCAGTTCTTC. Amino acids: CASSLTGPKYNEQFF. The chain carries TRBV7-2 and TRBJ2-1; D might be TRBD1 (6 bases). This CDR3 contains 15 residues. Deletions cut 3 bases from V and 4 bases from J, with 13 bases between. The germline gives CDR1 SGHTA, CDR2 FQGNSA.

This CDR3 is CASSLRQANNEQFF. CDR3 DNA: TGCGCCAGCAGCCTGAGACAGGCTAACAATGAGCAGTTCTTC. J is TRBJ2-1 and V is TRBV5-1; TRBD1 might be the D (6 bases). V was cut by 4 bases and J by 5 bases, with 13 bases left in between. The CDR3 is made up of 14 amino acids. Per germline, CDR1 SGHRS and CDR2 YFSETQ.

For this clonotype: The junction departs from the called germline gene at one end, perhaps through a read error. CDR3 residues: CASSVLTGGGTNGQFF. The CDR3 DNA reads TGTGCCAGCAGCGTCCTCACAGGGGGCGGAACCAATGGGCAGTTCTTC. The chain uses TRBV9 and TRBJ2-1; 9 nucleotides match TRBD1. Per germline, CDR1 SGDLS and CDR2 YYNGEE. The CDR3 is 16 amino acids.

The chain employs TRBV5-1 and TRBJ1-5, with D possibly being TRBD1 (5 bases). Germline V gene sequence: CDR1 SGHRS, CDR2 YFSETQ. Trimming stripped 3 bases from V and 5 bases from J, with 15 bases between. This CDR3 comprises 15 residues. The CDR3 DNA reads TGCGCCAGCAGCTGGGACCCAGGTGGTTATCAGCCCCAGCATTTT. Protein product: CASSWDPGGYQPQHF.

The J gene is TRBJ2-7, the V gene TRBV6-1; D perhaps matches TRBD2 (5 bases). Matching the DNA end better, TRBJ2-5 makes the J call doubtful. Germline V gives CDR1 MNHNS, CDR2 SASEGT. This CDR3 region has 15 residues. CDR3 sequence reads: CASSATLSGRETQYF. The DNA for the CDR3 is TGTGCCAGCAGTGCAACTTTAAGCGGAAGAGAGACCCAGTACTTC.

The genes are TRBV27 and TRBJ2-7; 11 bases fit TRBD2. Germline CDR1 MNHEY, CDR2 SMNVEV (reference sequence). The ends lost 0 bases at V and 6 bases at J; junction bases unmatched: 10. CDR3 length: 17 residues. The CDR3 bases are TGTGCCAGCAGTTTATCGCTTAGCGGGGGGGACCTCTGCGAGCAGTACTTC. Its translation is CASSLSLSGGDLCEQYF.

The chain employs TRBV5-1 and TRBJ2-7, with TRBD1 matching over 8 bases. Germline V gives CDR1 SGHRS, CDR2 YFSETQ. The CDR3 sequence is 14 residues long. V gave up 4 bases and J gave up 7 bases; unmatched junction bases: 10. CDR3 amino acids: CASSTRTGGVEQYF. The CDR3 DNA reads as TGCGCCAGCAGCACACGTACAGGGGGAGTGGAGCAGTACTTC.

The V gene is TRBV20-1, the J gene TRBJ1-2; 8 bases align to TRBD1. The CDR3 sequence is 17 residues long. Looked up from germline, CDR1 is DFQATT and CDR2 is SNEGSKA (reference sequence). V was clipped by 0 bases and J by 8 bases; unmatched bases: 17. For the CDR3, the DNA is TGCAGTGCTAGAGATCCGTTTACTGCCGGGACAGGACAGGGCTACACCTTC. Protein product: CSARDPFTAGTGQGYTF.